The TCR beta chain under discussion was sequenced for a study of response to subunit inactivated influenza vaccine (dated by TCRdb to the late 2010s). Study-level background: Deep quantitative profiling of the T cell receptor repertoire was used in the study to follow responses to a trivalent subunit inactivated influenza vaccine.

The paper's findings and limits, for the study overall: It was suggested by the authors that each seasonal influenza vaccination may recruit only a limited number of new T cells.

CDR1 is given as LNHDA and CDR2 as SQIVND, both from the germline V gene (reference sequence). The V end loses 8 bases and the J end loses 3 bases, and a stretch of 16 bases separates them. The CDR3 spans 14 residues, from the cysteine through the phenylalanine. Only CDR3 DNA is held: 42 bases, read in frame from base 1. Concerning this clonotype itself: The target of this receptor is not known. No base quality information exists; no much larger clone differs at one position.

The library relied on RT-PCR. The instrument given in TCRdb is Illumina HiSeq 2500. The raw public reads went through TCRdb reprocessing: fastp at Q25, MiXCR clone calling, in-frame beta chains kept. When rows share a CDR3 protein, they turn into one entry using the most common DNA and genes. Counted in this sample were roughly 700,000 distinct CDR3 sequences; approximately 13% of them appeared once. 5.5% to 7% of the sample lies in the top ten. The specimen was PBMCs from blood, collected around 14 days before vaccination. This sequence was found in a man aged 45-65 years who received an inactivated influenza vaccine. Donor details come from another sample of the same person, matched by shared clones. Recombination joined TRBV19 with TRBJ1-2; TRBD1 might be the D gene, on 5 matching bases. The DNA sequence reads TGTGCCAGTCATGGCCAGGGATTATACTATGGCTACACCTTC. Its translation is CASHGQGLYYGYTF.